This T cell receptor (beta chain) derives from a study of blood T cell repertoires in COVID-19 (TCRdb year 2020). Concerning the study at large: Samples covering the acute and convalescent phases of COVID-19 were provided by collaborators in the United States, Italy and Spain. The material from the prospective study consisted of cDNA or gDNA derived from T cells, B-cell-depleted T cells, or PBMCs. Nearly every sample came with metadata listing a de-identified subject ID, COVID-19 status, age in years and sex. The samples were drawn from two sources: the first 160 participants of the ongoing ImmuneRACE study, and approximately 1,300 subjects contributed by 6 global collaborators. The repertoires were made available in a free public database intended to serve as a resource for research on the immune response to SARS-CoV-2. Deeply sampled blood TCRbeta repertoires from subjects exposed to, actively infected with, or recovered from COVID-19 were included in the dataset. Where available, HLA class I and class II types were taken from metadata supplied by the sample provider and were not determined by assay-based typing.

Points on this clone: Its antigen is still unknown. Base qualities are not recorded, but no much larger clone differs from it by a single base.

TCRbeta CDR3 regions were amplified from genomic DNA by means of the immunoSEQ Assay, a bias-controlled multiplex PCR. The original pipeline was this. The number of nucleated cells in each sample was estimated from the amplification of reference gene primers within the assay. Sequence reads were collapsed and filtered to measure the absolute abundance of every unique TCRbeta CDR3 rearrangement. For each sample, productive Simpson clonality was calculated as the square root of Simpson's diversity index across productive rearrangements. Held by TCRdb, this immuneACCESS table contains in-frame sequences only and omits some clones. Under half of the omission traces to an unresolved V gene where checked; the cause of the rest is unknown. The V and J calls and clone size are taken from that table; D and trimming were inferred from the DNA. The sample yields about 40,000 clones; about 77% were counted once. 25% to 35% of the sample belongs to the ten largest clones.

Whole blood was collected in K2EDTA tubes by collaborating institutions according to the institutions' own protocols. For TCRbeta analysis, collaborators shipped samples in one of three forms: frozen whole blood, isolated PBMCs, or DNA extracted from either of those sample types. Overall results and qualifications from the work: The amount of clinical and demographic metadata varied by source and participant and was provided uncurated.

The sequencing sample was made of peripheral blood. The clonotype originates from a woman in her 70s with acute or convalescent COVID-19.

The CDR3 sequence is CASSFGRESEAFF. The nucleotide sequence is TGTGCCAGCAGCTTCGGGCGGGAGAGTGAAGCTTTCTTT. In this chain, TRBV7-9 is recombined with TRBJ1-1; no D gene can be assigned with confidence. Looking up the germline V gene (reference sequence) yields CDR1 SEHNR and CDR2 FQNEAQ. V is pared back by 3 bases and J by 7 bases, with 12 bases lying between the germline termini. Including cysteine and phenylalanine, the CDR3 has 13 amino acids. Of all the DNA, just the CDR3 is kept, 39 bases in frame from base 1.